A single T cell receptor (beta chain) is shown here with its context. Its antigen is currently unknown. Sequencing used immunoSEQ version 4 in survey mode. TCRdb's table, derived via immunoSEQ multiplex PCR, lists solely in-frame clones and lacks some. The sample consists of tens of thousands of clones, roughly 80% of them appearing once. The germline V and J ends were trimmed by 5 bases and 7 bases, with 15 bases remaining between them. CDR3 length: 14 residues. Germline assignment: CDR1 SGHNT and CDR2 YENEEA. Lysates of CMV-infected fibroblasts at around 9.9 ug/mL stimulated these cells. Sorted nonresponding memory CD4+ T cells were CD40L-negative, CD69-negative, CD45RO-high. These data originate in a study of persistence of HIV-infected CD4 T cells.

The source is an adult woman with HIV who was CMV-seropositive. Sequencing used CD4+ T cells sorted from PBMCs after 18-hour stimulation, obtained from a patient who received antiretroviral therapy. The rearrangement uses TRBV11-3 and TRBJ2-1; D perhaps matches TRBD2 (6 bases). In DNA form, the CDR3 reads TGTGCCAGCAGCGAGGAGGCAGGGAGGAATGAGCAGTTCTTC. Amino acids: CASSEEAGRNEQFF.